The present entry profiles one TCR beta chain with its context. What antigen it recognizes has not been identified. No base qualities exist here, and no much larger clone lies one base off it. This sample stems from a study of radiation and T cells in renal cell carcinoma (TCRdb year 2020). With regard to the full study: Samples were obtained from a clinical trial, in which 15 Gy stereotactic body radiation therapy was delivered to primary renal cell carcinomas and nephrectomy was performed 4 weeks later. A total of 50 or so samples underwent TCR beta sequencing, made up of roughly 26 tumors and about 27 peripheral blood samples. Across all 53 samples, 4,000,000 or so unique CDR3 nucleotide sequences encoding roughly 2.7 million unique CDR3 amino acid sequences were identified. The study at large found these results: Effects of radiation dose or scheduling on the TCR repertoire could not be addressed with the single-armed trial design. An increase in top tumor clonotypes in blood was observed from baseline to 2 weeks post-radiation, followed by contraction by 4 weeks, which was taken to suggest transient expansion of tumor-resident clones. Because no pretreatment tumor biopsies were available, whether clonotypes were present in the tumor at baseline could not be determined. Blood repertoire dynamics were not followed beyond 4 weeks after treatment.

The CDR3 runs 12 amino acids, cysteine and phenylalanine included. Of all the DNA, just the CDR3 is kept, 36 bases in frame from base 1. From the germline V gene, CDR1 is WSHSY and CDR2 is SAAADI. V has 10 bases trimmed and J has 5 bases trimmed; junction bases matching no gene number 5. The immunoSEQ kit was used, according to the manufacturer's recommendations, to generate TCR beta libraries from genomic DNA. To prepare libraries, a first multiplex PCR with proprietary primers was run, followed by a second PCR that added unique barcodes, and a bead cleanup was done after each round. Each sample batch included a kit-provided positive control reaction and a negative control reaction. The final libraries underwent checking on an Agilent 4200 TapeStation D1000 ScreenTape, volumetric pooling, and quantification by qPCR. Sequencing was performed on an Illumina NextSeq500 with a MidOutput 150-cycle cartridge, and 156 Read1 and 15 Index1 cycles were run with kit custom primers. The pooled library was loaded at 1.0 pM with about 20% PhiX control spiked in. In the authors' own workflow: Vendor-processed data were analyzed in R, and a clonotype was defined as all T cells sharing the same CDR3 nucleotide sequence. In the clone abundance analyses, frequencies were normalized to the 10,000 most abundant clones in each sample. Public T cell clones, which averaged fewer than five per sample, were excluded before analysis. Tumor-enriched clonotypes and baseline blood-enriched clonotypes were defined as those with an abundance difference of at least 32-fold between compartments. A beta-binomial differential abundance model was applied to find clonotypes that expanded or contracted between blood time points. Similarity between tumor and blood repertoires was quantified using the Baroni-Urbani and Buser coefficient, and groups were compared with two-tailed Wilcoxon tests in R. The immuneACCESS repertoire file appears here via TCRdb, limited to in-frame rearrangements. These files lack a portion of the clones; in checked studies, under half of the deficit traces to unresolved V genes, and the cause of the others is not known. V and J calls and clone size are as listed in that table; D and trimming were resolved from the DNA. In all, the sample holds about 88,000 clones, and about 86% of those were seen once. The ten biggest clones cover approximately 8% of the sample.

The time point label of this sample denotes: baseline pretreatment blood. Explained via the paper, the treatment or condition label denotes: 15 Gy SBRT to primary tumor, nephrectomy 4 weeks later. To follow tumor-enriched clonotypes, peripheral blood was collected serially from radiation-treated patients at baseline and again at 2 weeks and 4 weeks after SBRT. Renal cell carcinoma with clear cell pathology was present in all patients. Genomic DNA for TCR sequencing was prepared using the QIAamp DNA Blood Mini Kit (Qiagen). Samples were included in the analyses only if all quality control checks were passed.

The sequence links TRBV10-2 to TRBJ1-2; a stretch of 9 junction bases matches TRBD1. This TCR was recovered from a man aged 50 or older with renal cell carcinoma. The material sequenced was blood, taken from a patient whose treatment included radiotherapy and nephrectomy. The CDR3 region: CATEDRGYGYTF. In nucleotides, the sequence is TGCGCCACCGAGGACAGGGGTTATGGCTACACCTTC.